The rows below give T cell receptor beta chains drawn from one sample of a study of blood T cell repertoires in COVID-19. Produced via immunoSEQ multiplex PCR; TCRdb's table is partial and in-frame only. The sample records 150,000 to 180,000 clones, around 83% being singletons. Sequences were obtained from peripheral blood. Receptors were obtained from a woman aged 60-70 years with COVID-19, enrolled during active disease. Both conserved end residues are part of each CDR3. Each record gives: V gene, clone size, J gene, D gene, CDR3 DNA, CDR3 protein. A D gene is named only where the DNA matches it firmly. Only some rows state a clone size, as once, few, many or a class for expanded clones.

v_call: TRBV6-4; clone_size: -; j_call: TRBJ2-3; d_call: -; cdr3_nt: TGTGCCAGCAGTGACATAGCGGAAAGCACAGATACGCAGTATTTT; cdr3_aa: CASSDIAESTDTQYF
v_call: TRBV5-5; clone_size: -; j_call: TRBJ2-7; d_call: TRBD2; cdr3_nt: TGTGCCAGCAGCTTGGGTGGGACTAGCGGGAGCGAGCAGTACTTC; cdr3_aa: CASSLGGTSGSEQYF
v_call: TRBV7-9; clone_size: -; j_call: TRBJ2-5; d_call: -; cdr3_nt: TGTGCCAGCAGCCAACATGGTCAAGAGACCCAGTACTTC; cdr3_aa: CASSQHGQETQYF
v_call: TRBV27; clone_size: -; j_call: TRBJ1-3; d_call: -; cdr3_nt: TGTGCCAGCAGTTTAACAGGCGCCTCTGGAAACACCATATATTTT; cdr3_aa: CASSLTGASGNTIYF
v_call: TRBV29-1; clone_size: -; j_call: TRBJ2-5; d_call: -; cdr3_nt: TGCAGCGTTGTTGACGGGATGGTGACCCAGTACTTC; cdr3_aa: CSVVDGMVTQYF
v_call: TRBV6-5; clone_size: -; j_call: TRBJ1-5; d_call: -; cdr3_nt: TGTGCCAGCAGGGCAGGTGGGCAGCCCCAGCATTTT; cdr3_aa: CASRAGGQPQHF
v_call: TRBV6-5; clone_size: -; j_call: TRBJ1-2; d_call: TRBD1; cdr3_nt: TGTGCCAGCAAAACAGGGGAACTCCCCTATGGCTACACCTTC; cdr3_aa: CASKTGELPYGYTF
v_call: TRBV5-8; clone_size: once; j_call: TRBJ1-5; d_call: -; cdr3_nt: TGTGCCAGCAGCTTGGCAGGGAATAAGGGGCTTCAGCCCCAGCATTTT; cdr3_aa: CASSLAGNKGLQPQHF
v_call: TRBV3-1/TRBV3-2; clone_size: -; j_call: TRBJ1-4; d_call: TRBD1; cdr3_nt: TGTGCCAGCAGCCTCAGAGGACAGGGCGCGGAAAAACTGTTTTTT; cdr3_aa: CASSLRGQGAEKLFF
v_call: TRBV2; clone_size: -; j_call: TRBJ2-1; d_call: -; cdr3_nt: TGTGCCAGCAGCCTTCCTGGACAGCGCATTCTGTACAATGAGCAGTTCTTC; cdr3_aa: CASSLPGQRILYNEQFF
v_call: TRBV6-1; clone_size: -; j_call: TRBJ1-2; d_call: -; cdr3_nt: TGTGCCAGCAGTGATCGGGGCTACACCTTC; cdr3_aa: CASSDRGYTF
v_call: TRBV18; clone_size: -; j_call: TRBJ1-6; d_call: -; cdr3_nt: TGTGCCAGCTCACTCGACAGGAGCACTTCACCCCTCCACTTT; cdr3_aa: CASSLDRSTSPLHF
v_call: TRBV7-3; clone_size: once; j_call: TRBJ2-3; d_call: -; cdr3_nt: TGTGCCAGCAGCTTAACCGCAGCGACAGATACGCAGTATTTT; cdr3_aa: CASSLTAATDTQYF
v_call: TRBV2; clone_size: -; j_call: TRBJ1-5; d_call: -; cdr3_nt: TGTGCCAGCACTTCTCAGGGAATTCGCAATCAGCCCCAGCATTTT; cdr3_aa: CASTSQGIRNQPQHF
v_call: TRBV5-8; clone_size: -; j_call: TRBJ1-2; d_call: TRBD1; cdr3_nt: TGTGCCAGCAGCTTAACAGGGGCGGATGGCTACACCTTC; cdr3_aa: CASSLTGADGYTF
v_call: TRBV13; clone_size: -; j_call: TRBJ2-3; d_call: TRBD2; cdr3_nt: TGTGCCAGCAGCTCTTACACCCCCGGACTAGCGGGAGGGAACACAGATACGCAGTATTTT; cdr3_aa: CASSSYTPGLAGGNTDTQYF
v_call: TRBV6-5; clone_size: -; j_call: TRBJ1-2; d_call: TRBD1; cdr3_nt: TGTGCCAGCAGTTCCTCCCGGGACAGGGGAAAGGATGGCTACACCTTC; cdr3_aa: CASSSSRDRGKDGYTF
v_call: TRBV7-6; clone_size: -; j_call: TRBJ2-3; d_call: TRBD2; cdr3_nt: TGTGCCAGCAGCCCCGATCTAGCGGGAGAAATAGATACGCAGTATTTT; cdr3_aa: CASSPDLAGEIDTQYF
v_call: TRBV27; clone_size: -; j_call: TRBJ1-1; d_call: TRBD1; cdr3_nt: TGTGCCAGCAGCCCGGGACAGTTGAACACTGAAGCTTTCTTT; cdr3_aa: CASSPGQLNTEAFF
v_call: TRBV6-6; clone_size: -; j_call: TRBJ2-7; d_call: TRBD2; cdr3_nt: TGTGCCAGCAGTCAGTGGTCGGTAGCGGGAGTAGGGGACGGGCAGTACTTC; cdr3_aa: CASSQWSVAGVGDGQYF
v_call: TRBV5-8; clone_size: -; j_call: TRBJ1-2; d_call: TRBD1; cdr3_nt: TGTGCCAGCAGCTTGGCCGTAAGAGGGGGCTACTATGGCTACACCTTC; cdr3_aa: CASSLAVRGGYYGYTF
v_call: TRBV7-3; clone_size: -; j_call: TRBJ1-5; d_call: TRBD1; cdr3_nt: TGTGCCAGCGGGACAGTTAATCAGCCCCAGCATTTT; cdr3_aa: CASGTVNQPQHF
v_call: TRBV27; clone_size: -; j_call: TRBJ1-1; d_call: -; cdr3_nt: TGTGCCAGCAGTTTTGAGGCAGCCCCTGGAACTGAAGCTTTCTTT; cdr3_aa: CASSFEAAPGTEAFF
v_call: TRBV20-1; clone_size: -; j_call: TRBJ2-1; d_call: -; cdr3_nt: TGCAGTGCTAGTTCGGGCAATGAGCAGTTCTTC; cdr3_aa: CSASSGNEQFF
v_call: TRBV5-1; clone_size: -; j_call: TRBJ1-1; d_call: -; cdr3_nt: TGCGCCAGCAGCTTGGCCCGAGGTGTCAGGGATTTCTCTGAAGCTTTCTTT; cdr3_aa: CASSLARGVRDFSEAFF
v_call: TRBV15; clone_size: -; j_call: TRBJ1-4; d_call: -; cdr3_nt: TGTGCCACCTCCGCAACCTCCAACCTCGGAAAACTGTTTTTT; cdr3_aa: CATSATSNLGKLFF
v_call: TRBV18; clone_size: -; j_call: TRBJ2-1; d_call: -; cdr3_nt: TGTGCCAGCTCACCACCGGGGGGGGCTCAGAATGAGCAGTTCTTC; cdr3_aa: CASSPPGGAQNEQFF
v_call: TRBV11-1; clone_size: -; j_call: TRBJ1-2; d_call: -; cdr3_nt: TGTGCCAGCAGCTTAGAAAGGACGGCTCAGGGGACCTTC; cdr3_aa: CASSLERTAQGTF
v_call: TRBV12-3/TRBV12-4; clone_size: -; j_call: TRBJ2-5; d_call: TRBD2; cdr3_nt: TGTGCCAGCCAGCGGGGGCCGGGTGAGACCCAGTACTTC; cdr3_aa: CASQRGPGETQYF
v_call: TRBV9; clone_size: -; j_call: TRBJ1-6; d_call: -; cdr3_nt: TGTGCCAGCAGCGTATTCGAGAGCTCCTATAATTCACCCCTCCACTTT; cdr3_aa: CASSVFESSYNSPLHF
v_call: TRBV27; clone_size: -; j_call: TRBJ1-6; d_call: -; cdr3_nt: TGTGCCAGCAGTTTTACAGGCCGCGCAATCTATAATTCACCCCTCCACTTT; cdr3_aa: CASSFTGRAIYNSPLHF
v_call: TRBV11-3; clone_size: -; j_call: TRBJ2-5; d_call: TRBD1; cdr3_nt: TGTGCCAGCAGCTTACGGGGACAGGGGGAGACCCAGTACTTC; cdr3_aa: CASSLRGQGETQYF
v_call: TRBV11-2; clone_size: -; j_call: TRBJ1-1; d_call: -; cdr3_nt: TGTGCCAGCAGCAGAAGACAGTCGAACACTGAAGCTTTCTTT; cdr3_aa: CASSRRQSNTEAFF
v_call: TRBV27; clone_size: -; j_call: TRBJ1-5; d_call: -; cdr3_nt: TGTGCCAGCAGACGGGGGATTACGGGCAATCAGCCCCAGCATTTT; cdr3_aa: CASRRGITGNQPQHF
v_call: TRBV9; clone_size: -; j_call: TRBJ2-3; d_call: -; cdr3_nt: TGTGCCAGCAGCGTATTAGCGGCCCGCCTGGGGAACACAGATACGCAGTATTTT; cdr3_aa: CASSVLAARLGNTDTQYF
v_call: TRBV5-8; clone_size: -; j_call: TRBJ2-2; d_call: TRBD2; cdr3_nt: TGTGCCAGCAGTTCCGGGGGGGCAGGCGGGGAGCTGTTTTTT; cdr3_aa: CASSSGGAGGELFF
v_call: TRBV15; clone_size: -; j_call: TRBJ2-1; d_call: TRBD2; cdr3_nt: TGTGCCACCAGCACGATAGCCGGGACTAGCGGAGGGGATGAGCAGTTCTTC; cdr3_aa: CATSTIAGTSGGDEQFF
v_call: TRBV6-1; clone_size: -; j_call: TRBJ2-4; d_call: -; cdr3_nt: TGTGCCAGCAGTGAATTTAACGGTATACTAGCCAAAAACATTCAGTACTTC; cdr3_aa: CASSEFNGILAKNIQYF
v_call: TRBV30; clone_size: -; j_call: TRBJ1-5; d_call: -; cdr3_nt: TGTGCCTGGAGTCCCCAGGGGATACCCAATCAGCCCCAGCATTTT; cdr3_aa: CAWSPQGIPNQPQHF
v_call: TRBV10-3; clone_size: -; j_call: TRBJ2-1; d_call: -; cdr3_nt: TGTGCCATCATGGCTAGGGAGGCGGACAATGAGCAGTTCTTC; cdr3_aa: CAIMAREADNEQFF
v_call: TRBV7-2; clone_size: -; j_call: TRBJ1-5; d_call: -; cdr3_nt: TGTGCCAGCAGCTTAGGCTCTAGCGGCCAGCCCCAGCATTTT; cdr3_aa: CASSLGSSGQPQHF